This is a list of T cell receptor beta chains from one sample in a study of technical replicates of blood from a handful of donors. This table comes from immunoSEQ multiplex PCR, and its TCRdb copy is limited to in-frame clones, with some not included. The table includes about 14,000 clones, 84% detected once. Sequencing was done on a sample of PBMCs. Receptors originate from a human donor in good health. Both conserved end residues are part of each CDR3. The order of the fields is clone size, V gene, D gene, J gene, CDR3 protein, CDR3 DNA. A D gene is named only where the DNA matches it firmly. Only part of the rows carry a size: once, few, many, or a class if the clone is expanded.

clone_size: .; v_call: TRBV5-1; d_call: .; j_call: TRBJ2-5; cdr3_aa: CASSLGTSQETQYF; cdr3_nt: TGCGCCAGCAGCTTGGGTACCAGCCAAGAGACCCAGTACTTC
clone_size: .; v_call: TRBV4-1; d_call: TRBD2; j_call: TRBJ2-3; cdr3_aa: CASSSGTSGTEDTQYF; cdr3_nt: TGCGCCAGCAGCTCCGGGACTAGCGGGACGGAAGATACGCAGTATTTT
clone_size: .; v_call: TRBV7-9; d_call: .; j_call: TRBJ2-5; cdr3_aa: CASSSDNTLETQYF; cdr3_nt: TGTGCCAGCAGCTCCGACAACACCCTAGAGACCCAGTACTTC
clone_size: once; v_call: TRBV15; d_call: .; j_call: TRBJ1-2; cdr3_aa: CATSPGPPLYGYTF; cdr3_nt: TGTGCCACCAGCCCAGGGCCTCCCCTCTATGGCTACACCTTC
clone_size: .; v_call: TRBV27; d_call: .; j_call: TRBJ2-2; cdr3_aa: CASSEQGVNTGELFF; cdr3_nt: TGTGCCAGCAGTGAGCAGGGTGTAAACACCGGGGAGCTGTTTTTT
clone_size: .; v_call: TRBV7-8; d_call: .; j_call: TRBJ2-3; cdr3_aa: CASSSRDTQYF; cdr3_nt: TGTGCCAGCAGCTCTAGAGATACGCAGTATTTT
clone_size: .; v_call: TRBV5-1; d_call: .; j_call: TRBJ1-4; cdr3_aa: CASSARQDPGNEKLFF; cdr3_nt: TGCGCCAGCAGCGCTCGACAGGACCCAGGGAATGAAAAACTGTTTTTT
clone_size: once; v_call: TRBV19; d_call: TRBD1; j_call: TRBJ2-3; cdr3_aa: CASRRDRGTDTQYF; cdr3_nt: TGTGCCAGTAGAAGGGACAGGGGCACAGATACGCAGTATTTT
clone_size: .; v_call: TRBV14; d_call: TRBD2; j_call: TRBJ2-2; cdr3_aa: CASSPLNGEGRNTGELFF; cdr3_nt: TGTGCCAGCAGCCCGTTGAACGGGGAGGGGAGGAACACCGGGGAGCTGTTTTTT
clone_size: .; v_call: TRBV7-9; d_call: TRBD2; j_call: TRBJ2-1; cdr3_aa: CASSLAGTSRYNEQFF; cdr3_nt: TGTGCCAGCAGCTTAGCGGGGACTAGCCGCTACAATGAGCAGTTCTTC
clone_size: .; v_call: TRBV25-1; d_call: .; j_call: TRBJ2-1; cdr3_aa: CASSEAISPLNAFF; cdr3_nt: TGTGCCAGCAGTGAAGCTATTAGCCCCCTGAACGCTTTCTTC
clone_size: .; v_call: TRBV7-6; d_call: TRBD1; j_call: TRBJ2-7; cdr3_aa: CASSLARGPLYEQYF; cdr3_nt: TGTGCCAGCAGCTTAGCCAGGGGGCCACTCTACGAGCAGTACTTC
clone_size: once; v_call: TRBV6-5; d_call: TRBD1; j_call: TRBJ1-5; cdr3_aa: CASRKTGWEQPQHF; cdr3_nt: TGTGCCAGCAGGAAGACAGGGTGGGAGCAGCCCCAGCATTTT
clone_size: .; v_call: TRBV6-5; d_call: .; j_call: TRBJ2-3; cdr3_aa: CASSPSASTDTQYF; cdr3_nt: TGTGCCAGCAGTCCTAGCGCCAGCACAGATACGCAGTATTTT
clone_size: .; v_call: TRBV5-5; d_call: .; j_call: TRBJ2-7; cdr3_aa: CASIPAPGAKYEQYF; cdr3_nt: TGTGCCAGCATCCCCGCCCCAGGGGCGAAATACGAGCAGTACTTC
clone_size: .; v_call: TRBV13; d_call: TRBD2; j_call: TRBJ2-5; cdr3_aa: CASTPRLAGETQYF; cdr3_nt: TGTGCCAGCACCCCCCGGCTAGCGGGAGAGACCCAGTACTTC
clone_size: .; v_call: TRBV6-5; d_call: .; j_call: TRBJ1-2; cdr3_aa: CASSYSGAGYTF; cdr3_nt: TGTGCCAGCAGTTACTCAGGGGCCGGCTACACCTTC
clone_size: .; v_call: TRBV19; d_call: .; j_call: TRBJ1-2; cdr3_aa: CASSGHPLYGYTF; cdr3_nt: TGTGCCAGCTCGGGACACCCTCTTTATGGCTACACCTTC
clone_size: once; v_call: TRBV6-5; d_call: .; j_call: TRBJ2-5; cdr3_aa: CASSRQTQETQYF; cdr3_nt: TGTGCCAGCAGCCGACAGACACAAGAGACCCAGTACTTC
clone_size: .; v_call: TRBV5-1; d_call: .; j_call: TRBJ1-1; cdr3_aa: CASSPEYILNTEAFF; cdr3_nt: TGCGCCAGCAGCCCCGAATACATATTGAACACTGAAGCTTTCTTT
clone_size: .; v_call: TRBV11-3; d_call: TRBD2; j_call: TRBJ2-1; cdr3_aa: CASSLGTSGNYNEQFF; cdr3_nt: TGTGCCAGCAGCTTGGGGACTAGCGGGAATTACAATGAGCAGTTCTTC
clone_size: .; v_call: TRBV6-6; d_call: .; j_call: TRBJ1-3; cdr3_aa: CASSYSLVRSGNTIYF; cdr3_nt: TGTGCCAGCAGTTACTCCCTAGTTAGATCTGGAAACACCATATATTTT
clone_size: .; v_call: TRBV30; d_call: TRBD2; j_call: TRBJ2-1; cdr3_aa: CAWSVTSGDYNEQFF; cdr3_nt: TGTGCCTGGAGTGTAACTAGCGGGGACTACAATGAGCAGTTCTTC
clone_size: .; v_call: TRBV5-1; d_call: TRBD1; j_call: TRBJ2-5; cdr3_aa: CASSFGQGGETQYF; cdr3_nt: TGCGCCAGCAGCTTCGGACAGGGCGGAGAGACCCAGTACTTC
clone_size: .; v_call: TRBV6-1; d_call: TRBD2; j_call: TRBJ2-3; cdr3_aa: CASIAGVPDTQYF; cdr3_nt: TGTGCCAGTATAGCGGGAGTACCAGATACGCAGTATTTT
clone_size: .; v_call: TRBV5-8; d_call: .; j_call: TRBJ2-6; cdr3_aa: CASSFLTGYPSGANVLTF; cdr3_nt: TGTGCCAGCAGCTTCCTGACAGGTTACCCCTCTGGGGCCAACGTCCTGACTTTC
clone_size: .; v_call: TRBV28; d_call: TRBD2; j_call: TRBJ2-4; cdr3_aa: CASSLLAGGKNIQYF; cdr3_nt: TGTGCCAGCAGTTTATTGGCCGGGGGGAAAAACATTCAGTACTTC
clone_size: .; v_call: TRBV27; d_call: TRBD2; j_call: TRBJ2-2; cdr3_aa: CASSLTSGSATGELFF; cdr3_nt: TGTGCCAGCAGCCTGACTAGCGGGAGCGCCACCGGGGAGCTGTTTTTT
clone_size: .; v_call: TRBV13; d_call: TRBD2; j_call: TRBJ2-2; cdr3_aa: CASSLNSGLAGDPVTGELFF; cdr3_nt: TGTGCCAGCAGCCTAAACTCGGGACTAGCGGGAGACCCGGTCACCGGGGAGCTGTTTTTT
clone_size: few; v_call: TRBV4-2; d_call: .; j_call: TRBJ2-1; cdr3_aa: CASRPAMTGSYNEQFF; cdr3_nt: TGTGCCAGCAGACCCGCAATGACAGGCTCCTACAATGAGCAGTTCTTC
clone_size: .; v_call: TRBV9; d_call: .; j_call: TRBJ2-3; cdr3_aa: CASSRSGVIDTQYF; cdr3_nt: TGTGCCAGCTCCAGGTCGGGAGTGATAGATACGCAGTATTTT
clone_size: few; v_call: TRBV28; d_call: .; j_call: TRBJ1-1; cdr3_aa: CASVGRRDLIEAFF; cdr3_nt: TGTGCCAGCGTGGGACGGAGGGACCTGATTGAAGCTTTCTTT
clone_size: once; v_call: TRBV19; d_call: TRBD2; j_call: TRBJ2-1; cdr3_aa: CASSIGLADYNEQFF; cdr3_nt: TGTGCCAGTAGTATAGGACTAGCGGACTACAATGAGCAGTTCTTC
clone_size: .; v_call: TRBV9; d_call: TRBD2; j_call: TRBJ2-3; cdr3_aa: CASSPGSSGSLDTQYF; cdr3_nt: TGTGCCAGCAGCCCCGGGTCTAGCGGGAGCTTAGATACGCAGTATTTT
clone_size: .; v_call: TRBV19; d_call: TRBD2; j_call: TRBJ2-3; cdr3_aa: CASTGGARRTDTQYF; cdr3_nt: TGTGCCAGTACGGGAGGGGCGAGGCGCACAGATACGCAGTATTTT
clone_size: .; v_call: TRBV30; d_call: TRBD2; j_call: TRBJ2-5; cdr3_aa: CAWSGDYMQETQYF; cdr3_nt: TGTGCCTGGAGCGGGGACTATATGCAAGAGACCCAGTACTTC
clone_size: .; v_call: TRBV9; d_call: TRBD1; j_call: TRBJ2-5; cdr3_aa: CASNRQGAGETQYF; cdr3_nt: TGTGCCAGCAATCGACAGGGGGCGGGGGAGACCCAGTACTTC
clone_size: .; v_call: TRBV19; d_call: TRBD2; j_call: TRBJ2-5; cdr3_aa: CASSRGEGETQYF; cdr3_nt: TGTGCCAGTAGTAGGGGGGAGGGAGAGACCCAGTACTTC
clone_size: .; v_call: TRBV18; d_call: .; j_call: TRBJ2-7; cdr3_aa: CASSPPGKNYEQYF; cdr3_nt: TGTGCCAGCTCACCCCCGGGGAAAAACTACGAGCAGTACTTC
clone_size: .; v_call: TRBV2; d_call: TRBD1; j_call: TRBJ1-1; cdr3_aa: CASRDSRTGLNTEAFF; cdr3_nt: TGTGCCAGCAGGGATTCCCGGACAGGGTTGAACACTGAAGCTTTCTTT
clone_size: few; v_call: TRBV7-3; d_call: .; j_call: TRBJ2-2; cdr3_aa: CASSSSRVNTGELFF; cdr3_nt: TGTGCCAGCAGCTCATCCCGGGTGAACACCGGGGAGCTGTTTTTT
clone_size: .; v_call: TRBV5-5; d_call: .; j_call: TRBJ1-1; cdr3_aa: CASSLGTTTEAFF; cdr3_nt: TGTGCCAGCAGCTTGGGGACAACCACTGAAGCTTTCTTT
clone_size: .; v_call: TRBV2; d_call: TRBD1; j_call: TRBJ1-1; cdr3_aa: CASSAGQLNRGAFF; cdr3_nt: TGTGCCAGCAGTGCCGGACAGCTGAACAGGGGAGCTTTCTTT
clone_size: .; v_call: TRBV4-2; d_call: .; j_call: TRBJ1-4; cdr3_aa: CASSQDTEANEKLFF; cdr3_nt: TGTGCCAGCAGCCAAGATACGGAGGCTAATGAAAAACTGTTTTTT
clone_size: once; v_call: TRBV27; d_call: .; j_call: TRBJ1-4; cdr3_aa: CASSQRGEKLFF; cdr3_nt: TGTGCCAGCAGTCAACGGGGGGAAAAACTGTTTTTT
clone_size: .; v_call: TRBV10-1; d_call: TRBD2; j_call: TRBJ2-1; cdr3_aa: CASNPGTRTYNEQFF; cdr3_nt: TGCGCCAGCAACCCCGGGACTAGGACCTACAATGAGCAGTTCTTC
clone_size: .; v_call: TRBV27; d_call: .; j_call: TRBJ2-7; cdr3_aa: CASSRPLAHSYEQYF; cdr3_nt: TGTGCCAGCAGCCGGCCCCTAGCGCACTCCTACGAGCAGTACTTC
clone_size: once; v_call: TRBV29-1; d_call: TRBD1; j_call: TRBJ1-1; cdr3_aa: CSGTGSNTEAFF; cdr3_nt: TGCAGCGGGACAGGGTCGAACACTGAAGCTTTCTTT
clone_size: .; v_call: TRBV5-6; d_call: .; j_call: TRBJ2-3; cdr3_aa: CASSLYARADTQYF; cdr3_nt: TGTGCCAGCAGCTTGTACGCCCGGGCAGATACGCAGTATTTT
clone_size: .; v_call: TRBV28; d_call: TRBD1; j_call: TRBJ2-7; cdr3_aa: CASSFGGQGDYEQYF; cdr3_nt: TGTGCCAGCAGTTTTGGTGGACAGGGTGACTACGAGCAGTACTTC
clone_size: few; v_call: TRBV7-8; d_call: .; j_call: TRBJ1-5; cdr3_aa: CASSSGHPSWQPQHF; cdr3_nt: TGTGCCAGCAGCTCGGGACATCCGAGTTGGCAGCCCCAGCATTTT
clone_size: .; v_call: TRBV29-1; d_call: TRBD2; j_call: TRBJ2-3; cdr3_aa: CSVEVAGSVDTQYF; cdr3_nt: TGCAGCGTTGAGGTAGCGGGAAGTGTAGATACGCAGTATTTT
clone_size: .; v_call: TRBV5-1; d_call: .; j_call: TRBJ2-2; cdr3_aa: CASSLSNPTGNTGELFF; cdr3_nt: TGCGCCAGCAGCTTGTCCAATCCGACAGGAAACACCGGGGAGCTGTTTTTT
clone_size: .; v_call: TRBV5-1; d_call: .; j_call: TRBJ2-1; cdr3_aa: CASSPTYNEQFF; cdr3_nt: TGCGCCAGCAGCCCAACCTACAATGAGCAGTTCTTC
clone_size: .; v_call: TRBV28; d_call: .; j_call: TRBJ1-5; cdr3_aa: CASSRTTMGNQPQHF; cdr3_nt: TGTGCCAGCAGTCGTACAACCATGGGCAATCAGCCCCAGCATTTT